This TCR beta chain appears in the sequencing data of a study of shared clonotypes between healthy human individuals. Overall study results and limits: A limitation of the genetic and exposure-history diversity represented arose from few donors.

With regard to this clone: What it binds is unknown.

V was pared by 5 bases and J by 0 bases, with 17 bases between. CDR1 and CDR2 (germline): WNHNN, SYGVQD (reference sequence). The CDR3 consists of 16 residues. Here immunoSEQ multiplex PCR was the method, and the copy in TCRdb shows in-frame clones only, minus some. This table holds roughly 500,000 clones, approximately 82% found once. The chain carries TRBV10-1 and TRBJ2-7; D not resolved. This sequence was found in a woman in her 40s in good health. Some clones in this sample may be carry-over from other donors' samples. Sequenced: PBMCs. CDR3 protein: CASSLLRLIHSYEQYF. The CDR3 DNA reads TGCGCCAGCAGTTTACTAAGACTCATTCACTCCTACGAGCAGTACTTC.